This T cell receptor (beta chain) was recovered during a study of sequential checkpoint blockade in melanoma. Turning to the study itself: Randomization was 1:1 between first-line nivolumab→ipilimumab and ipilimumab→nivolumab. More than 20 patients had tumor biopsies before treatment and at week 13. TCRbeta immunosequencing was performed on DNA from around 96 pretreatment melanoma tumor samples.

As to treatment: randomized to nivolumab then ipilimumab (arm A) or the reverse (arm B). Germline CDR1 MDHEN, CDR2 SYDVKM. The length of the CDR3 is 17 residues. J lost 0 bases, V lost 5 bases, and 8 bases had no gene match. Clones were sequenced by immunoSEQ multiplex PCR, and TCRdb holds only the in-frame ones, with some missing. The sample holds 5,000 to 5,500 clones, 25% to 30% seen once. The sequence derives from a human donor with melanoma. The chain combines TRBV28 with TRBJ2-3; 10 bases are shared with TRBD2. The material was tumor tissue (inferred from file names), obtained from a patient given nivolumab and ipilimumab in sequence. The CDR3 coding sequence is TGTGCCAGCAGTGCCCAGACTAGCGGGTTAAGCACAGATACGCAGTATTTT. Its translation is CASSAQTSGLSTDTQYF.